Presented here are 29 T cell receptor beta chains from one specimen sequenced in a study of T cells in Graves' hyperthyroidism and ophthalmopathy. TCR beta CDR3 region amplification was performed from RNA transcripts. HTBI primers drove first-round RT-PCR of the TCR CDR3. A single record per CDR3 protein comes from TCRdb applying MiXCR to the multiplex PCR reads. Of some 800,000 distinct CDR3 sequences detected, about 38% appear once; the ten largest clones hold around 9.3%. The sequenced sample consisted of blood. Receptors originate from a man aged 18 to 30 with Graves' hyperthyroidism.

This clonotype was detected many times. A read error may produce the germline difference seen at one junction end. This chain connects TRBV12-3 or TRBV12-4 to TRBJ1-1; D is possibly TRBD1 (5 bases). The CDR3 consists of 11 residues. In DNA form, the CDR3 reads TGTGCCAGCAGCTTAGGGGAAGAAGCTTTCTTT. Translation: CASSLGEEAFF.

The gene calls are TRBV7-9 and TRBJ1-3, with D possibly matching TRBD1 (6 bases). The CDR3 contains 14 residues. The V gene's germline CDR1 is SEHNR and CDR2 FQNEAQ (reference sequence). V was cut by 8 bases and J by 0 bases, with 11 bases left in between. CDR3: CASLKDSSGNTIYF. DNA of the CDR3: TGTGCCAGCCTTAAGGACAGCTCTGGAAACACCATATATTTT.

The rearrangement uses TRBV15 and TRBJ2-6; D remains ambiguous. V was pared by 5 bases and J by 4 bases, with 9 bases between. This CDR3 region has 14 residues. Germline loops: CDR1 LNHNV, CDR2 YYDKDF (reference sequence). The CDR3 DNA reads TGTGCCACCAGCCCCCTCCAAGGGGCCAACGTCCTGACTTTC. This encodes CATSPLQGANVLTF.

V is TRBV9 and J is TRBJ1-1; D perhaps matches TRBD1 (6 bases). Trimming pared 3 bases from V and 4 bases from J, leaving 22 bases between. CDR3 length equals 17 residues. Germline values: CDR1 SGDLS, CDR2 YYNGEE. CDR3 DNA: TGTGCCAGCAGCGCCTCGGGACAAGGGGAGTGGGGCACTGAAGCTTTCTTT. It codes for CASSASGQGEWGTEAFF.

J is TRBJ2-1 and V is TRBV29-1, with 10 bases that match TRBD2. Looked up from germline, CDR1 is SQVTM and CDR2 is ANQGSEA. Trimming removed 2 bases from V and 12 bases from J; junction bases left unmatched: 7. There are 13 residues in the CDR3. The CDR3 loop reads CSVERLAGDGQFF. CDR3 in DNA: TGCAGCGTTGAAAGGCTAGCGGGAGATGGGCAGTTCTTC.

Concerning this clonotype: This clone may be a read error of a much larger clone one base away. The chain links TRBV7-2 to TRBJ2-5; a weak D match, TRBD2 (6 bases). The V gene lost 5 bases and the J gene lost 2 bases, with 6 bases spanning the gap. The CDR3 sequence is 12 residues long. From germline, CDR1 is SGHTA and CDR2 FQGNSA. The CDR3 sequence is CASSAGQETQYF. DNA for the CDR3: TGTGCCAGCAGCGCGGGACAAGAGACCCAGTACTTC.

This clonotype was recorded a few times. This chain joins TRBV7-9 and TRBJ2-5; 10 bases align to TRBD2. The V gene's germline CDR1 is SEHNR and CDR2 FQNEAQ (reference sequence). The CDR3 is made up of 16 amino acids. V was pared by 5 bases and J by 5 bases, with 11 bases of the junction left unmatched. The CDR3 DNA is TGTGCCAGCAGCCCCTTAGCGGGAGGCCACGAGGAGACCCAGTACTTC. This sequence encodes CASSPLAGGHEETQYF.

J is TRBJ1-6 and V is TRBV7-2, with a tentative D call TRBD1 (6 bases). V lost 5 bases and J lost 14, with 16 bases in between. The CDR3 sequence is 13 residues long. The V gene's germline CDR1 is SGHTA and CDR2 FQGNSA. Written as DNA, the CDR3 is TGTGCCAGCAGCCCCAGCCGTGCAGGGGCCCTCCACTTT. Protein sequence: CASSPSRAGALHF.

This clonotype was counted between two and nine times. The chain carries TRBV7-9 and TRBJ1-3; a possible D gene is TRBD1 (5 bases). The germline V gene has CDR1 SEHNR and CDR2 FQNEAQ (reference sequence). V was clipped by 3 bases and J by 0 bases, with 9 bases between them. The CDR3 covers 15 residues. The CDR3 loop reads CASSLETVSGNTIYF. The CDR3 DNA is TGTGCCAGCAGCTTGGAGACAGTCTCTGGAAACACCATATATTTT. Using reference TRBV7-9 and TRBJ1-3 for the parts outside the CDR3, the full variable domain is DTGVSQNPRHKITKRGQNVTFRCDPISEHNRLYWYRQTLGQGPEFLTYFQNEAQLEKSRLLSDRFSAERPKGSFSTLEIQRTEQGDSAMYLCASSLETVSGNTIYFGEGSWLTVV.

V is TRBV18 and J is TRBJ1-4, with TRBD1 matching over 9 bases. With 4 bases clipped from V and 6 bases from J, the junction kept 3 bases outside the gene matches. Germline CDR1 reads KGHSH; CDR2 reads LQKENI. The CDR3 has 14 amino acids. The CDR3 DNA is TGTGCCAGCTCACAACAGGGGGCGGATGAAAAACTGTTTTTT. Translating gives CASSQQGADEKLFF.

This sequence joins TRBV24-1 and TRBJ1-5; D remains ambiguous. Germline CDR1 is KGHDR and CDR2 is SFDVKD. The CDR3 runs 14 residues. V was pared by 5 bases and J by 4 bases, with 11 bases between. In DNA form, the CDR3 reads TGTGCCACCAGTGCGATGGGGAGGAATCAGCCCCAGCATTTT. Encoded protein: CATSAMGRNQPQHF.

This clonotype came up many times. V gene TRBV12-3 or TRBV12-4 combines with J gene TRBJ1-1; D gene unclear. With 11 bases removed from V and 1 base from J, the gap between germline ends came to 14 bases. CDR3 length: 13 amino acids. The CDR3 nucleotides are TGTGCCTTCCAGGTGAAAGGGAACACTGAAGCTTTCTTT. The encoded protein is CAFQVKGNTEAFF.

This clonotype turned up a few times. The DNA of the CDR3 is TGCGCCAGCAGCCAAGCGAAGGGCGGGGAGCTGTTTTTT. Encoded protein: CASSQAKGGELFF. This chain connects TRBV4-1 to TRBJ2-2; D uncertain. V was cut by 1 base and J by 7 bases, with 7 bases left in between. Germline-derived CDR1 and CDR2 are MGHRA and YSYEKL. The CDR3 is 13 residues long.

There are many counts of this clonotype. The V gene is TRBV2, the J gene TRBJ2-7; TRBD2 is a possible D gene (6 bases). This CDR3 comprises 11 residues. V lost 11 bases, J lost 4 bases, and 12 bases lay in between. The V gene's germline CDR1 is SNHLY and CDR2 FYNNEI. In DNA form, the CDR3 reads TGTGCCGCGGAGGGTAGATACGAGCAGTACTTC. Its protein product is CAAEGRYEQYF.

The chain joins TRBV6-4 to TRBJ1-1; 8 nucleotides match TRBD1. Trimming removed 5 bases from V and 5 bases from J; junction bases left unmatched: 7. The CDR3 loop spans 14 amino acids. The V gene's germline CDR1 is MRHNA and CDR2 SNTAGT. The CDR3 region has the DNA TGTGCCAGCAGTTCCCGGACAGGGAAGACTGAAGCTTTCTTT. As protein: CASSSRTGKTEAFF.

This clonotype was recorded a few times. This rearrangement joins TRBV4-1 to TRBJ2-7; the D gene is possibly TRBD2 (5 bases). V was pared by 1 base and J by 4 bases, with 14 bases between. CDR3 size: 15 residues. CDR1 MGHRA and CDR2 YSYEKL come from the germline V gene. This CDR3 reads CASSQVTGGAYEQYF. The CDR3 region has the DNA TGCGCCAGCAGCCAAGTTACCGGAGGCGCTTACGAGCAGTACTTC.

This clonotype was detected many times. The genes are TRBV10-3 and TRBJ2-5; D tentatively fits TRBD1 or TRBD2 (5 bases each). In germline, CDR1 is ENHRY, CDR2 SYGVKD. V shed 7 bases and J shed 3 bases, with 15 bases lying between them. This CDR3 has 14 amino acids. For the CDR3, the DNA is TGTGCCATCACCTCGGGACGCGAAGAAGAGACCCAGTACTTC. Translated, it gives CAITSGREEETQYF.

This chain joins TRBV11-2 and TRBJ1-1, with D possibly being TRBD1 (5 bases). The CDR3 loop spans 15 amino acids. The V and J ends lost 3 bases and 4 bases respectively, with 15 bases between them. The germline V gene encodes CDR1 SGHAT and CDR2 FQNNGV. The CDR3 reads CASSFGVGGGTEAFF. The CDR3 DNA reads TGTGCCAGCAGCTTCGGTGTCGGGGGGGGCACTGAAGCTTTCTTT.

The V and J genes are TRBV7-2 and TRBJ1-4; 8 positions match TRBD1. V lost 5 bases, J lost 7 bases, and 9 bases stayed unmatched. Germline V gene data show CDR1 as SGHTA and CDR2 as FQGNSA. CDR3 length equals 15 residues. The CDR3 coding sequence is TGTGCCAGCAGCCCAACAGGGGGTGGTAGTGAAAAACTGTTTTTT. Amino acids: CASSPTGGGSEKLFF.

The J gene is TRBJ2-7, the V gene TRBV7-2; the match to TRBD1 covers 11 bases. CDR3 length: 15 residues. V lost 5 bases, J lost 5 bases, and 8 bases stayed unmatched. Germline V gene sequence: CDR1 SGHTA, CDR2 FQGNSA. The CDR3 protein is CASSPGDRGVNEQYF. The CDR3, as DNA: TGTGCCAGCAGCCCAGGGGACAGGGGGGTGAACGAGCAGTACTTC.

This clonotype was detected a few times. The chain's CDR3 is CASRGGQKISPLHF. CDR3 bases: TGTGCCAGCAGGGGGGGACAGAAGATTTCACCCCTCCACTTT. The V call is TRBV12-3 or TRBV12-4, the J call TRBJ1-6; 7 nucleotides align to TRBD1. After removal of 6 bases from V and 9 bases from J, the junction contained 8 bases not matched to a gene. The CDR3 has 14 residues.

Notes on this clonotype: This clone may be a read error of a much larger clone one base away. The V gene is TRBV7-2, the J gene TRBJ2-2; D gene unclear. Trimming removed 2 bases from V and 8 bases from J, with 9 bases in between. Germline V gene sequence: CDR1 SGHTA, CDR2 FQGNSA. CDR3 length: 13 amino acids. The CDR3 spells CASSLIETGELFF. The CDR3 nucleotides are TGTGCCAGCAGCTTAATCGAGACGGGGGAGCTGTTTTTT.

This clonotype has just a few counts. The chain is built from TRBV6-5 and TRBJ1-1; a possible D gene is TRBD1 (5 bases). Germline V gene sequence: CDR1 MNHEY, CDR2 SVGAGI. The CDR3 runs to 13 residues. The V gene lost 6 bases and the J gene lost 0 bases, with 8 bases spanning the gap. As DNA, the CDR3 is TGTGCCAGCAGGCTCAGGGTGAACACTGAAGCTTTCTTT. Its protein is CASRLRVNTEAFF.

This clonotype was observed a single time. V usage is TRBV6-1 and J usage is TRBJ1-5; maybe TRBD1 (5 bases). There are 12 residues in the CDR3. Germline V gene data show CDR1 as MNHNS and CDR2 as SASEGT. The V end lost 7 bases, the J end lost 6 bases, and 10 bases lay between the germline ends. CDR3 region: CASKTGAQPQHF. The CDR3 region has the DNA TGTGCCAGCAAGACTGGGGCTCAGCCCCAGCATTTT.

The chain links TRBV6-5 to TRBJ2-5; D may be TRBD1 or TRBD2 (6 bases each). Germline CDR1 MNHEY, CDR2 SVGAGI. The length of the CDR3 is 14 residues. The V gene lost 2 bases and the J gene lost 5 bases, with 12 bases spanning the gap. CDR3 sequence reads: CASSYRGRTETQYF. CDR3 DNA sequence: TGTGCCAGCAGTTACAGGGGGAGGACGGAGACCCAGTACTTC.

In this sample, this clonotype turned up many times. The chain combines TRBV7-2 with TRBJ1-4; no reliable D call. The CDR3 is made up of 12 amino acids. The V gene's germline CDR1 is SGHTA and CDR2 FQGNSA. V was pared by 2 bases and J by 7 bases, with 5 bases between. In nucleotides, the CDR3 is TGTGCCAGCAGCTTATTCGGTGAAAAACTGTTTTTT. Translation: CASSLFGEKLFF.

The rearrangement links TRBV7-8 to TRBJ2-5, with TRBD2 matching 15 bases. The CDR3 runs 16 residues. J gave up 5 bases and V 3 bases, and 4 bases lay outside the gene matches. Germline V lookup: CDR1 SGHVS, CDR2 FQNEAQ. CDR3 protein: CASSFGLAGGRETQYF. The CDR3 nucleotides read TGTGCCAGCAGCTTCGGACTAGCGGGAGGGCGGGAGACCCAGTACTTC.

This clonotype has only a few counts. V usage is TRBV2 and J usage is TRBJ1-2; D gene uncertain. CDR1 and CDR2 from the germline V gene are SNHLY and FYNNEI. Trimming stripped 3 bases from V and 3 bases from J, with 8 bases between. The length of the CDR3 is 13 residues. This chain's CDR3 is CASSDQADYGYTF. In nucleotides, the CDR3 is TGTGCCAGCAGTGACCAGGCAGACTATGGCTACACCTTC.

This clonotype was seen repeatedly, ten times or more. The V call is TRBV2, the J call TRBJ1-1; tentatively, D is TRBD1 (5 bases). The germline V gene has CDR1 SNHLY and CDR2 FYNNEI. The V end lost 4 bases, the J end lost 3 bases, and 15 bases lay between the germline ends. The CDR3 contains 15 residues. CDR3 coding DNA: TGTGCCAGCAGTGCCCGACCGGGGCGGTACACTGAAGCTTTCTTT. Amino acids: CASSARPGRYTEAFF.